This T cell receptor (beta chain) was retrieved from a study of sequential checkpoint blockade in melanoma. Study context: Randomization was 1:1 between first-line nivolumab→ipilimumab and ipilimumab→nivolumab. Maintenance nivolumab came after either treatment sequence.

CDR3 length: 15 amino acids. V shed 5 bases and J shed 1 base, with 15 bases lying between them. CDR1 is MNHEY and CDR2 is SMNVEV in the germline V gene (reference sequence). Here immunoSEQ multiplex PCR was the method, and the copy in TCRdb shows in-frame clones only, minus some. The sample lists roughly 5,100 clones; over 70% were seen once. The treatment is: randomized to nivolumab then ipilimumab (arm A) or the reverse (arm B). DNA-damaging chemotherapy had not been given to any patient beforehand. From thawed PBMCs, live CD3+CD8+ cells negative for CD19 and CD56 were sorted. The rearrangement links TRBV27 to TRBJ2-7; D is perhaps TRBD1 (6 bases). The receptor's source is a human patient with melanoma. Some clones in this sample may be carry-over from other donors' samples. The sequencing used CD8+ T cells sorted from blood (inferred from file names), collected from a patient given nivolumab and ipilimumab in sequence. The CDR3 loop is CASSQTGRPSYEQYF. CDR3 DNA sequence: TGTGCCAGCAGTCAAACAGGGCGTCCTTCCTACGAGCAGTACTTC.